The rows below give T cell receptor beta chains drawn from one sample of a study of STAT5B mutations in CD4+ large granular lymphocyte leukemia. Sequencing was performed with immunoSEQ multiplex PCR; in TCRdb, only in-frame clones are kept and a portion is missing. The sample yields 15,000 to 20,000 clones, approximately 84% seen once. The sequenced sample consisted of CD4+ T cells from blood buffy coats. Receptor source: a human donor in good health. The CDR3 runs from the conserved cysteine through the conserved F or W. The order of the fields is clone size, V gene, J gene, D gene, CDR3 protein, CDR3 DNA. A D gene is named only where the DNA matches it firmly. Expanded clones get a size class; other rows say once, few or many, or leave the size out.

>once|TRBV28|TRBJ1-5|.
CASSLSPGVGNQPQHF
TGTGCCAGCAGTTTATCTCCGGGGGTGGGGAATCAGCCCCAGCATTTT
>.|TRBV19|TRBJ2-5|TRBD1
CASSGRTGAGQETQYF
TGTGCCAGTAGTGGACGGACAGGGGCCGGTCAAGAGACCCAGTACTTC
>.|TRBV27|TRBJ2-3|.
CASSLGAGPTDTQYF
TGTGCCAGCAGTTTGGGGGCGGGCCCCACAGATACGCAGTATTTT
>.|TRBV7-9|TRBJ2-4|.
CASSLAGGNIQYF
TGTGCCAGCAGCTTAGCGGGTGGAAACATTCAGTACTTC
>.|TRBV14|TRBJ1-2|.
CASSQVTGVYGYTF
TGTGCCAGCAGCCAAGTGACGGGGGTGTATGGCTACACCTTC
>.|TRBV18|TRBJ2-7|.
CASSPTESYEQYF
TGTGCCAGCTCACCGACGGAATCCTACGAGCAGTACTTC
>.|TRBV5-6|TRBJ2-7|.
CASSLAGVYEQYF
TGTGCCAGCAGCTTGGCGGGAGTGTACGAGCAGTACTTC
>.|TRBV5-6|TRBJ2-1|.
CASSLSGGKYNEQFF
TGTGCCAGCAGCTTGTCTGGGGGCAAATACAATGAGCAGTTCTTC
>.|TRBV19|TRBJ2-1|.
CASSAQGNEQFF
TGTGCCAGTAGTGCACAGGGCAATGAGCAGTTCTTC
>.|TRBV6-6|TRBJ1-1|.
CASREGQVNTEAFF
TGTGCCAGCAGGGAGGGTCAAGTGAACACTGAAGCTTTCTTT
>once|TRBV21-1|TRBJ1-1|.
CASRRTGGGLPEAFF
TGTGCCAGCAGGCGAACAGGGGGAGGCCTCCCTGAAGCTTTCTTT
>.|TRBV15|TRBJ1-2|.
CATSTYDGYTF
TGTGCCACCAGCACCTACGATGGCTACACCTTC
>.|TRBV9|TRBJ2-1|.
CASSVGGSGSYNEQFF
TGTGCCAGCAGCGTTGGAGGGTCGGGGTCCTACAATGAGCAGTTCTTC
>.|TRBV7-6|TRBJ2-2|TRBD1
CASSLVQGAITGELFF
TGTGCCAGCAGCTTAGTACAGGGGGCCATTACCGGGGAGCTGTTTTTT
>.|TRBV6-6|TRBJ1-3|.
CASTPLVAGNTIYF
TGTGCCAGCACCCCTCTGGTGGCTGGAAACACCATATATTTT
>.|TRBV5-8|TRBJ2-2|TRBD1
CASSFQQGAGELFF
TGTGCCAGCAGCTTCCAACAGGGGGCCGGGGAGCTGTTTTTT
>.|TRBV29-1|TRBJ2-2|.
CSVAGSGELFF
TGCAGCGTAGCAGGGTCCGGGGAGCTGTTTTTT
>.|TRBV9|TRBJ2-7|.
CASSVSAVGSYEQYF
TGTGCCAGCAGCGTAAGTGCTGTGGGTAGTTACGAGCAGTACTTC
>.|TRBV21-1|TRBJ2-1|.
CASSKGEITQFF
TGTGCCAGCAGCAAAGGGGAGATTACGCAGTTCTTC
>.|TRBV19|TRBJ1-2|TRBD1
CASTPGGYGYTF
TGTGCCAGTACCCCAGGGGGGTATGGCTACACCTTC
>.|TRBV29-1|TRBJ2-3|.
CSVALAFDTQYF
TGCAGCGTTGCTCTAGCTTTCGATACGCAGTATTTT
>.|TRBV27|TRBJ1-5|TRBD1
CASRQGQGGGQPQHF
TGTGCCAGCAGACAAGGACAGGGAGGGGGACAGCCCCAGCATTTT
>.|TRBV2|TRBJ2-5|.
CASSARGGETQYF
TGTGCCAGCAGCGCTCGTGGTGGGGAGACCCAGTACTTC
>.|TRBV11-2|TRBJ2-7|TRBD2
CASSLGRGLASYEQYF
TGTGCCAGCAGCCTGGGCCGGGGACTAGCGTCCTACGAGCAGTACTTC
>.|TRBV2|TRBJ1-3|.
CASMEGFRVSSGNTIYF
TGTGCCAGCATGGAGGGTTTTAGGGTGTCGTCTGGAAACACCATATATTTT
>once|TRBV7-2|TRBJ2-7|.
CASSSRRGPYEQYF
TGTGCCAGCAGCTCCCGGCGGGGTCCCTACGAGCAGTACTTC